The 6 T cell receptor beta chains given below trace back to one sample, sequenced in a study of T-cell memory formation after mild COVID-19. TCRdb ran MiXCR on the 5' RACE reads and lists one entry per CDR3 protein. The data show about 470,000 distinct CDR3 sequences, with roughly 18% seen just once and 9% to 15% held by the top ten. Sequenced input: PBMCs or a T cell subset sorted from them (not recorded which). These receptors came from an adult woman who had mild COVID-19 (a few samples of this study predate the infection). Cell type and time point are not known.

V and J are TRBV28 and TRBJ2-7, with 8 positions matching TRBD2. Losses at the gene ends were 5 bases for V and 6 bases for J; bases not matched to a gene: 15. Germline loops: CDR1 MDHEN, CDR2 SYDVKM. CDR3 size: 16 residues. CDR3: CASSPMGAAGDIEQYF. Here the CDR3 DNA reads TGTGCCAGCAGTCCCATGGGGGCAGCGGGAGATATCGAGCAGTACTTC.

This clonotype was detected only a few times. The chain links TRBV5-1 to TRBJ2-7; D is possibly TRBD1 (6 bases). The CDR3 is made up of 15 amino acids. Germline lookup yields CDR1 SGHRS and CDR2 YFSETQ. The V and J ends lost 0 bases and 3 bases respectively, with 13 bases between them. CDR3 in amino acids: CASSLVPGEVYEQYF. DNA of the CDR3: TGCGCCAGCAGCTTGGTTCCAGGGGAAGTCTACGAGCAGTACTTC.

The chain couples TRBV24-1 to TRBJ2-5; D is tentatively TRBD1 or TRBD2 (5 bases each). The CDR3 has 15 amino acids. Trimming pared 4 bases from V and 1 base from J, leaving 12 bases between. Germline V CDR1 and CDR2: KGHDR, SFDVKD. CDR3 region: CATSDQGRSQETQYF. In DNA, the CDR3 is TGTGCCACCAGTGACCAGGGACGGAGCCAAGAGACCCAGTACTTC.

The chain combines TRBV5-6 with TRBJ1-5, with 9 bases identical to TRBD1. The CDR3 has 16 residues. The J segment lost 6 bases and the V segment lost 0 bases, leaving 7 bases of the junction unmatched. CDR1 and CDR2 from the germline V gene are SGHDT and YYEEEE. The CDR3 DNA follows: TGTGCCAGCAGCTTGGCCACTACAGGGGGCGGTCAGCCCCAGCATTTT. Its translation is CASSLATTGGGQPQHF. The complete variable domain, with remaining parts taken from reference TRBV5-6 and TRBJ1-5, reads DAGVTQSPTHLIKTRGQQVTLRCSPKSGHDTVSWYQQALGQGPQFIFQYYEEEERQRGNFPDRFSGHQFPNYSSELNVNALLLGDSALYLCASSLATTGGGQPQHFGDGTRLSIL.

The V gene is TRBV28, the J gene TRBJ2-3, with D perhaps matching TRBD2 (6 bases). In germline, CDR1 is MDHEN, CDR2 SYDVKM. Trimming removed 4 bases at V and 2 bases at J, with 13 bases between. CDR3 length equals 15 residues. This CDR3 reads CASSWASEFTDTQYF. The CDR3 coding sequence is TGTGCCAGCAGTTGGGCTAGCGAGTTCACAGATACGCAGTATTTT.

The V and J genes are TRBV7-2 and TRBJ1-2; D gene uncertain. V was clipped by 3 bases and J by 7 bases, with 24 bases between them. This CDR3 spans 17 amino acids. CDR1 is SGHTA, CDR2 FQGNSA, per germline. The CDR3: CASSFGLWTDPLGGYTF. Written as DNA, the CDR3 is TGTGCCAGCAGCTTCGGCCTGTGGACGGACCCATTGGGTGGCTACACCTTC.